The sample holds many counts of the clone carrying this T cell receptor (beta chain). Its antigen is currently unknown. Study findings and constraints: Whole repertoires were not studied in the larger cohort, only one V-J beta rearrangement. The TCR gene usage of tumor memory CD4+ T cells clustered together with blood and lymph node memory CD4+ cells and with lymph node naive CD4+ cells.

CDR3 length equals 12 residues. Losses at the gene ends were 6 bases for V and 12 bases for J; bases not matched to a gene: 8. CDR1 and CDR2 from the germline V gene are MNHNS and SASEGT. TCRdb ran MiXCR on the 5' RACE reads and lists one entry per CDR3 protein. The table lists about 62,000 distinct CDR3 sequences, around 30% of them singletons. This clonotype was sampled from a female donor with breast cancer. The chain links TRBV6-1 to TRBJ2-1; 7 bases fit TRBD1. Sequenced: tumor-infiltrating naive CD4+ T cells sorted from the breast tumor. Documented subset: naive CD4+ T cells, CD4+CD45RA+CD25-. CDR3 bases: TGTGCCAGCAGAGGGACAGATCATGCGCAGTTCTTC. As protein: CASRGTDHAQFF.